Included here is one T cell receptor (beta chain) sequence, with context. The clone's antigen remains unknown. Per-base quality was not reported, and no clone a single base away is much larger than it. This sample is part of a study of T cell changes during pregnancy in multiple sclerosis (dated by TCRdb to the late 2010s). At the level of the whole study: The study examined how the T cell repertoire changed over the course of pregnancy in women with multiple sclerosis.

The library came from the immunoSEQ multiplex PCR assay. The clones in this table, taken by TCRdb from immuneACCESS, are in-frame only. Not every clone is retained; where verified, under half of the shortfall comes from an unresolved V gene, and the cause of the rest is unknown. The sample has tens of thousands of clones on record, 91% of them singletons. 9% of the sample goes to the ten largest clones. The sequence came from a female donor with multiple sclerosis, enrolled in a pregnancy study. Sequences were derived from CD8+ T cells from peripheral blood mononuclear cells, sampled after pregnancy.

At the DNA level, the sequence is TGTGCCAGCAGCGTAGCGGGTGTGGAGGAGCTGTTTTTT. Translation gives CASSVAGVEELFF. The sequence links TRBV9 to TRBJ2-2; confidence is insufficient to name the D gene. V is shortened by 0 bases, J by 10 bases, and the region joining them spans 10 bases. The germline V gene gives CDR1 as SGDLS and CDR2 as YYNGEE. The CDR3 covers 13 residues, taking in both the cysteine and the phenylalanine. Only the CDR3 region is kept as DNA, spanning 39 bases read in frame from base 1.